The next 15 T cell receptor beta chains were all read from a single sample in a study of regulatory T cells in long-lasting Graves disease. Time point: persistent/refractory GD, antithyroid drugs over 5 years with positive TRAb. The TCR library used RNA extracted from PBMCs. Arm-PCR with iRepertoire HTBI primers amplified the CDR3 regions for these TCR beta libraries. TCRdb called the multiplex PCR reads again in MiXCR, with one record for every CDR3 protein. This sample has about 400,000 distinct CDR3 sequences, with about a fifth found just once. The input for sequencing was peripheral blood mononuclear cells (PBMCs), taken when the disease was refractory, from a patient treated with antithyroid drugs. These receptors all come from a female donor with Graves disease.

This clonotype has ten or more counts. The J gene is TRBJ2-7, the V gene TRBV5-1, with 15 bases fitting TRBD2. V was pared by 4 bases and J by 5 bases, with 7 bases of the junction left unmatched. Germline CDR1 reads SGHRS; CDR2 reads YFSETQ. This CDR3 spans 16 amino acids. For the CDR3, the DNA is TGCGCCAGCAGCATCGGGACTAGCGGGAGGAAGGACGAGCAGTACTTC. Its protein is CASSIGTSGRKDEQYF.

This clonotype was seen a few times. V gene TRBV28 combines with J gene TRBJ1-5; tentatively, D is TRBD1 (6 bases). CDR1 is MDHEN, CDR2 SYDVKM, per germline. Trimming removed 6 bases from V and 6 bases from J, with 21 bases in between. This CDR3 spans 16 amino acids. The CDR3 DNA reads as TGTGCCAGCAGCTCACCTGGGACACCACCAGGTCAGCCCCAGCATTTT. Amino acid sequence: CASSSPGTPPGQPQHF.

This clonotype was seen a handful of times. The chain has TRBV30 and TRBJ2-1; 8 bases are shared with TRBD1. CDR3 size: 16 residues. J was trimmed by 7 bases and V by 3 bases; bases with no gene match: 14. The V gene's germline CDR1 is GTSNPN and CDR2 SVGIG (reference sequence). CDR3 region: CAWRTPGGGRLNEQFF. CDR3 in DNA: TGTGCCTGGAGGACTCCAGGGGGCGGCCGCCTTAATGAGCAGTTCTTC.

This clonotype was seen at least ten times. The genes are TRBV28 and TRBJ1-6; no clear D. The CDR3 has 16 amino acids. CDR1 and CDR2 from the germline V gene are MDHEN and SYDVKM. The V end was cut by 1 base, the J end by 6 bases, with 13 bases between. The CDR3 DNA follows: TGTGCCAGCAGTTTATCTCGAGCGATCCCTAATTCACCCCTCCACTTT. Its translation is CASSLSRAIPNSPLHF. Using reference TRBV28 and TRBJ1-6 for the parts outside the CDR3, the full variable domain is DVKVTQSSRYLVKRTGEKVFLECVQDMDHENMFWYRQDPGLGLRLIYFSYDVKMKEKGDIPEGYSVSREKKERFSLILESASTNQTSMYLCASSLSRAIPNSPLHFGNGTRLTVT.

The J gene is TRBJ2-5, the V gene TRBV18; tentatively, D is TRBD2 (5 bases). The CDR3 runs 17 residues. With 3 bases removed from V and 0 bases from J, the gap between germline ends came to 17 bases. CDR1 and CDR2 from the germline V gene are KGHSH and LQKENI. Here the CDR3 DNA reads TGTGCCAGCTCACCTCCGGGTCCTAGCCGGGACCAAGAGACCCAGTACTTC. Amino acids: CASSPPGPSRDQETQYF.

The J gene is TRBJ2-1, the V gene TRBV27; 7 nucleotides match TRBD2. Germline V lookup: CDR1 MNHEY, CDR2 SMNVEV (reference sequence). The junction had 4 bases not matched to a gene; V was cut back by 3 bases and J by 5 bases. The CDR3 extends over 14 amino acids. In DNA form, the CDR3 reads TGTGCCAGCAGTTTCGTTGGGGGGGACAATGAGCAGTTCTTC. It is translated as CASSFVGGDNEQFF.

This clonotype was picked up many times. The junction departs from germline at one end; a sequencing error may be responsible. V is TRBV4-1 and J is TRBJ1-2; 9 positions agree with TRBD1. The CDR3 has 15 residues. The V gene's germline CDR1 is MGHRA and CDR2 YSYEKL. The CDR3 region is CASSQGDRANYGYTF. CDR3 nucleotide sequence: TGCGCCAGCAGCCAAGGGGACAGGGCTAATTATGGCTACACCTTC.

This clonotype was counted a few times. The genes are TRBV7-9 and TRBJ1-1; no reliable D call. CDR3 length: 14 residues. Trimming took off 5 bases at V and 1 base at J, with 11 bases between the two ends. Germline CDR1 and CDR2: SEHNR and FQNEAQ (reference sequence). CDR3 bases: TGTGCCAGCAGCGACGGGTACGCGAACACTGAAGCTTTCTTT. Amino acid sequence: CASSDGYANTEAFF.

This clonotype has just a few counts. V gene TRBV5-1 combines with J gene TRBJ2-6, with D unclear. Germline V gives CDR1 SGHRS, CDR2 YFSETQ. The CDR3 runs to 17 residues. The germline V and J ends were trimmed by 0 bases and 0 bases, with 10 bases remaining between them. The CDR3 reads CASSLVVSDSGANVLTF. DNA for the CDR3: TGCGCCAGCAGCTTGGTCGTAAGTGACTCTGGGGCCAACGTCCTGACTTTC.

There are a few counts of this clonotype. The chain links TRBV28 to TRBJ1-1; possible D gene TRBD1, 5 bases. V was cut by 8 bases and J by 1 base, with 17 bases left in between. This CDR3 spans 15 amino acids. Germline V gene data show CDR1 as MDHEN and CDR2 as SYDVKM. The CDR3 bases are TGTGCCAGCCCCAAGTCCGGGACGGGGAACACTGAAGCTTTCTTT. Translation: CASPKSGTGNTEAFF.

Of note for this clonotype: This may be a read error, as it is one base from a much larger clone. The V gene is TRBV6-5, the J gene TRBJ2-7; D remains ambiguous. The CDR3 extends over 12 amino acids. V lost 3 bases and J 8 bases, leaving 11 bases between the germline ends. From germline, CDR1 is MNHEY and CDR2 SVGAGI. The CDR3 sequence: CASSYSAYKQYF. In DNA form, the CDR3 reads TGTGCCAGCAGTTATTCGGCTTACAAGCAGTACTTC.

This clonotype was observed many times. This rearrangement joins TRBV7-9 to TRBJ2-5; 12 nucleotides agree with TRBD2. The junction had 11 bases not matched to a gene; V was cut back by 2 bases and J by 1 base. Germline V gene lookup returns CDR1 SEHNR and CDR2 FQNEAQ (reference sequence). This CDR3 region has 19 residues. CDR3 nucleotide sequence: TGTGCCAGCAGCTTACGCGCAATCCCGGGACTAGCGGGCCAAGAGACCCAGTACTTC. Its protein is CASSLRAIPGLAGQETQYF.

The J gene is TRBJ2-3, the V gene TRBV12-3 or TRBV12-4; D gene uncertain. This CDR3 region has 12 residues. Deletions cut 6 bases from V and 6 bases from J, with 10 bases between. In nucleotides, the CDR3 is TGTGCCAGCAGAGACTCGGTGGATACGCAGTATTTT. Amino acid sequence: CASRDSVDTQYF.

This clonotype was observed at least ten times. The chain combines TRBV11-2 with TRBJ2-7; maybe TRBD2 (5 bases). Germline V gene lookup returns CDR1 SGHAT and CDR2 FQNNGV. Trimming stripped 1 base from V and 4 bases from J, with 14 bases between. The CDR3 spans 15 residues. The CDR3 DNA reads as TGTGCCAGCAGCTTAGCTCCCACTGAGGGTTACGAGCAGTACTTC. Translated, it gives CASSLAPTEGYEQYF.

This chain uses TRBV7-6 with TRBJ2-2; D could derive from TRBD1 or TRBD2 (5 bases each). Trimming took 8 bases from V and 4 from J, leaving 17 bases between them. Germline assignment: CDR1 SGHVS and CDR2 FNYEAQ. This CDR3 is built from 15 residues. The CDR3 DNA follows: TGTGCCAGCGGCCTGGGGGTTCTGGGCACCGGGGAGCTGTTTTTT. This encodes CASGLGVLGTGELFF.